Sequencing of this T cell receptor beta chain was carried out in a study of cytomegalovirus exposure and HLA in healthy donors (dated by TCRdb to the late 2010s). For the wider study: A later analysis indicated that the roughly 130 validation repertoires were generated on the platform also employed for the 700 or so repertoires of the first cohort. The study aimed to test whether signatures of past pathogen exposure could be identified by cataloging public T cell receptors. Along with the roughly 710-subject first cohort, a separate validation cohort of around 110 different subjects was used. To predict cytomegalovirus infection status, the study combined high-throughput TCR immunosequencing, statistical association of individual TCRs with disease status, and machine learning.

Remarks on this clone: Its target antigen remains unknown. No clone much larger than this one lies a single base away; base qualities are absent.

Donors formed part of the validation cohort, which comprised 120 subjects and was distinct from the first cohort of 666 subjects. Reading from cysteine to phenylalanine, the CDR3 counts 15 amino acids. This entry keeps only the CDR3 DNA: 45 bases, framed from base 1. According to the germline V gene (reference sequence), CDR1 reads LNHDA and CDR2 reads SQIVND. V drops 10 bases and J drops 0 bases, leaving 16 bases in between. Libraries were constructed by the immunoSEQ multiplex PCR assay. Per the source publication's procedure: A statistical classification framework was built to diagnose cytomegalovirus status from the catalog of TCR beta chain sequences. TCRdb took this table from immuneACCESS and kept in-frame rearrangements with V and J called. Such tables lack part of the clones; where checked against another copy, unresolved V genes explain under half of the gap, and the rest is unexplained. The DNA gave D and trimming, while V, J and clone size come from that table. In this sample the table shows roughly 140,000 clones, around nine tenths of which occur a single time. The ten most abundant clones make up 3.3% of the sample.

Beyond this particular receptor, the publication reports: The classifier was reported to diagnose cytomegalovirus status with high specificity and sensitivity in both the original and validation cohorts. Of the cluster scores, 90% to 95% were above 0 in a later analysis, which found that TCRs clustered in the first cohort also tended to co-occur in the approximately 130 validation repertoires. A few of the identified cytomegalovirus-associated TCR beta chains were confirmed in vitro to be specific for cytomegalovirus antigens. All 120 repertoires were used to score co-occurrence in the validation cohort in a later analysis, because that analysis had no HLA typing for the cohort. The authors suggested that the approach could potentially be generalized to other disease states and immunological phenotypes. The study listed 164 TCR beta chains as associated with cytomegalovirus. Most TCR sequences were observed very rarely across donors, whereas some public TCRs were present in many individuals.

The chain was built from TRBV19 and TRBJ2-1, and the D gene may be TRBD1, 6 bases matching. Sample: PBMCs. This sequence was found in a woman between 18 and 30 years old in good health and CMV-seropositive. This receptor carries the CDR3 CATCKDRSSYNEQFF. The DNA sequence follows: TGTGCCACATGCAAAGACAGGAGCTCCTACAATGAGCAGTTCTTC.